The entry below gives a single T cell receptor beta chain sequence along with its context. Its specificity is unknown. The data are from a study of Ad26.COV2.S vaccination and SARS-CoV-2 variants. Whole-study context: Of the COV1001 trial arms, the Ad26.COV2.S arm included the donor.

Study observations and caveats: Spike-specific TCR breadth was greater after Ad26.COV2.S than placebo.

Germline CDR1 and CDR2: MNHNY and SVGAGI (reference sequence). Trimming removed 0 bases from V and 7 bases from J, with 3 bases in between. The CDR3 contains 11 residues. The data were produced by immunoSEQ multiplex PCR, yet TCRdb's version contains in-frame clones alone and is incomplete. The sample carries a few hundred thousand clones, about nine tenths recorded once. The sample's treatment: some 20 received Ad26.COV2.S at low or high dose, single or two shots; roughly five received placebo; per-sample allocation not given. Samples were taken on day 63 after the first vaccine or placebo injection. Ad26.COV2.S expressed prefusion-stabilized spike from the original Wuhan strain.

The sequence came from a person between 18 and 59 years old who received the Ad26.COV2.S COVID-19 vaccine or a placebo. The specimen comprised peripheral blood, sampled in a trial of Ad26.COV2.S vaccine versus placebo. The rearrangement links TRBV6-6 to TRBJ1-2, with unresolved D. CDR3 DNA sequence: TGTGCCAGCAGTTACTCGAGTGGCTACACCTTC. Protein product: CASSYSSGYTF.